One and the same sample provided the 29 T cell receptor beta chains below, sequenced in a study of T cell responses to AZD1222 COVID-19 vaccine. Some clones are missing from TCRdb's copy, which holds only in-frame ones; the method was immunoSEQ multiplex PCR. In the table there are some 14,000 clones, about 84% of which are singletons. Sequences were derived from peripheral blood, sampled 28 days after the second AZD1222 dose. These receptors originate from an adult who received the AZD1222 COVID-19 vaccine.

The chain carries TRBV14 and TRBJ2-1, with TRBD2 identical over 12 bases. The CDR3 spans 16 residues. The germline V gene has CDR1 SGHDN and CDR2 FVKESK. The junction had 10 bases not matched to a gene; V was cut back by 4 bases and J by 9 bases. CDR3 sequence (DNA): TGTGCCAGCAGCCCCAGACTAGCGGGAGATAAGGTTGAGCAGTTCTTC. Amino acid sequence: CASSPRLAGDKVEQFF.

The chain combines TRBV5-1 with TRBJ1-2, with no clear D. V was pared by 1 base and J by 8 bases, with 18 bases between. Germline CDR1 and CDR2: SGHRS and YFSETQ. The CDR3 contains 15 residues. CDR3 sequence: CASSLFPGYGGGYTF. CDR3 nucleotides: TGCGCCAGCAGCTTGTTTCCCGGGTATGGTGGGGGCTACACCTTC.

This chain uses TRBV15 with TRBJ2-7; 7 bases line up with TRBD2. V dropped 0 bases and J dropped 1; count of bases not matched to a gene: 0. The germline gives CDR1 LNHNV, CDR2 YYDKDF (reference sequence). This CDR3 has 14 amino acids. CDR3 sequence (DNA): TGTGCCACCAGCAGAGAGCGGGAGTCCTACGAGCAGTACTTC. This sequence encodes CATSRERESYEQYF.

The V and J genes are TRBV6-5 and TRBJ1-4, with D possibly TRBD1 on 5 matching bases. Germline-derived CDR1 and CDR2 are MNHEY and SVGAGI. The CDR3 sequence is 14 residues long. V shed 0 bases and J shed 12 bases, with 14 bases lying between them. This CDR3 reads CASSYSGEGFELFF. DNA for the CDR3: TGTGCCAGCAGTTACTCGGGAGAGGGGTTTGAACTGTTTTTT.

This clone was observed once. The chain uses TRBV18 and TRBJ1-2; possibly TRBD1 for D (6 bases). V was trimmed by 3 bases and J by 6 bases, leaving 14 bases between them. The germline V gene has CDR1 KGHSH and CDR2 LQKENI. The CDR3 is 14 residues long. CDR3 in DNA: TGTGCCAGCTCACCTGGATCAGGGGAGCATGGCTACACCTTC. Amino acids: CASSPGSGEHGYTF.

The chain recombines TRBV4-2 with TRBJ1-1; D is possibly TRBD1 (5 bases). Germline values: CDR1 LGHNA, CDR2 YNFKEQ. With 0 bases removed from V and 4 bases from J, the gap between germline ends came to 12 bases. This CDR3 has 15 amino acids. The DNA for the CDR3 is TGTGCCAGCAGCCAAGATGAATCAGGGCCCACTGAAGCTTTCTTT. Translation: CASSQDESGPTEAFF.

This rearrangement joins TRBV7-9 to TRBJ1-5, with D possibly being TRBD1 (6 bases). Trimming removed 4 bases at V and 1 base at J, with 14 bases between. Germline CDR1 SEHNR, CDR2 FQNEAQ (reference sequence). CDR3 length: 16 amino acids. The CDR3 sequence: CASSSETGTSNQPQHF. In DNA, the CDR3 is TGTGCCAGCAGCTCAGAAACAGGGACAAGCAATCAGCCCCAGCATTTT. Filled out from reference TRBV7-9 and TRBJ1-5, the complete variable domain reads DTGVSQNPRHKITKRGQNVTFRCDPISEHNRLYWYRQTLGQGPEFLTYFQNEAQLEKSRLLSDRFSAERPKGSFSTLEIQRTEQGDSAMYLCASSSETGTSNQPQHFGDGTRLSIL.

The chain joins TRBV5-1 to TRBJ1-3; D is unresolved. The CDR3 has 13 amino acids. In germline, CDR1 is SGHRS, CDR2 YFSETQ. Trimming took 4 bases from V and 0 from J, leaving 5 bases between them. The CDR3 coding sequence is TGCGCCAGCAGCGGGAGCTCTGGAAACACCATATATTTT. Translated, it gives CASSGSSGNTIYF.

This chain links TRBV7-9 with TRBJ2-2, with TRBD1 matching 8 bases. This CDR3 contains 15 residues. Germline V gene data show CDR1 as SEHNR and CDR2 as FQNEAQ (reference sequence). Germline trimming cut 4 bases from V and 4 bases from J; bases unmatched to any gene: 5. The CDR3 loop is CASSSPGGGTGELFF. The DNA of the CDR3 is TGTGCCAGCAGCTCACCAGGGGGCGGCACCGGGGAGCTGTTTTTT.

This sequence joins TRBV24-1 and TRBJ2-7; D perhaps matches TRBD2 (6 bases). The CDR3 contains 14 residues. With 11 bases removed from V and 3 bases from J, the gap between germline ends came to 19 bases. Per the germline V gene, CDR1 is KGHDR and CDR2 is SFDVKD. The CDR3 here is CAINQRDCDYEQYF. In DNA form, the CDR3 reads TGTGCCATTAATCAAAGGGACTGCGACTACGAGCAGTACTTC.

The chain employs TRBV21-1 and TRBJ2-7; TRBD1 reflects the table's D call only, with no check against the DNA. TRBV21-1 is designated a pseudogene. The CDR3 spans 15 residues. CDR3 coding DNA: TGTGCCAGCAGCAAATGGGCTGGGTGCCCCCGAGAGCAGTACTTC. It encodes CASSKWAGCPREQYF.

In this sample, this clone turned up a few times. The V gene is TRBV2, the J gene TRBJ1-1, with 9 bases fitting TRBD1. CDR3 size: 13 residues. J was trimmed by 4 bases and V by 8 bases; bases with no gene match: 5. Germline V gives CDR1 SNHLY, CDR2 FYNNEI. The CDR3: CASGETGGTEAFF. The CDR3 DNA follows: TGTGCCAGCGGGGAGACAGGGGGCACTGAAGCTTTCTTT.

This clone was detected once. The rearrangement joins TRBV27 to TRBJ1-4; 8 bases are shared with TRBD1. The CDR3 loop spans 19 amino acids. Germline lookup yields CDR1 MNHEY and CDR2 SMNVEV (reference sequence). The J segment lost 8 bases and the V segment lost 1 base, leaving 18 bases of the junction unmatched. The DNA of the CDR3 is TGTGCCAGCAGTTTATGGCCCCCCCACAGGGGGGGAGGTACCGAAAAACTGTTTTTT. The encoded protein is CASSLWPPHRGGGTEKLFF.

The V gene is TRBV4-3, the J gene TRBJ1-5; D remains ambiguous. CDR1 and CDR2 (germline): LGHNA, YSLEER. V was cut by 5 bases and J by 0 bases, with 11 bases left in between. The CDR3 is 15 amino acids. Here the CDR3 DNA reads TGCGCCAGCAGCTATACTCTGATTAGCAATCAGCCCCAGCATTTT. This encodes CASSYTLISNQPQHF.

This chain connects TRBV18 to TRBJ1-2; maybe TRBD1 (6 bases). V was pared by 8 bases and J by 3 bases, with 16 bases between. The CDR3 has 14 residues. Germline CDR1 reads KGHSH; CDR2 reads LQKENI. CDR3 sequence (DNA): TGTGCCAGCGGATTTACAGGGACCGACTATGGCTACACCTTC. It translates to CASGFTGTDYGYTF.

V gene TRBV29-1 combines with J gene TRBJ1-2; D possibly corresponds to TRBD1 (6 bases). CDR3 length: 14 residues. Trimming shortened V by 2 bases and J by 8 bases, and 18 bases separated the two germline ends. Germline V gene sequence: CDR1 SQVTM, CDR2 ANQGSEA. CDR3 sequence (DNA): TGCAGCGTTGAATATTACAGGGTAGGAGTAGGCTACACCTTC. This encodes CSVEYYRVGVGYTF.

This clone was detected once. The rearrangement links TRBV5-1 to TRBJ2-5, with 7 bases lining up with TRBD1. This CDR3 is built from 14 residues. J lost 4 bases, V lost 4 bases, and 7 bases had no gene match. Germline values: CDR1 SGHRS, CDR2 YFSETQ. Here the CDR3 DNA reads TGCGCCAGCAGCGCGGACGGGACAGCAGAGACCCAGTACTTC. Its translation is CASSADGTAETQYF.

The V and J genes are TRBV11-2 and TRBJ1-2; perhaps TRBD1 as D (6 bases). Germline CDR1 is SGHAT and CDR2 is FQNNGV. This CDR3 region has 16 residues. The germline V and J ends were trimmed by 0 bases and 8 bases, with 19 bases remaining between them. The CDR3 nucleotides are TGTGCCAGCAGCTTAGATCTGTTAGGGGGGTTTGGAGGCTACACCTTC. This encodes CASSLDLLGGFGGYTF.

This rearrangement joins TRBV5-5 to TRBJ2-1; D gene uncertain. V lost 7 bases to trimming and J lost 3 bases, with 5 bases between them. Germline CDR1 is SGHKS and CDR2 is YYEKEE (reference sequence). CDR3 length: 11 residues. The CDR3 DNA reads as TGTGCCAGCGCCTACTACAATGAGCAGTTCTTC. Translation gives CASAYYNEQFF.

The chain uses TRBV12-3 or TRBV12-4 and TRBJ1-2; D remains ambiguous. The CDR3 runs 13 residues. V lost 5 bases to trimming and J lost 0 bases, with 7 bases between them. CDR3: CASSQETNYGYTF. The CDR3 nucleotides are TGTGCCAGCAGTCAAGAAACTAACTATGGCTACACCTTC.

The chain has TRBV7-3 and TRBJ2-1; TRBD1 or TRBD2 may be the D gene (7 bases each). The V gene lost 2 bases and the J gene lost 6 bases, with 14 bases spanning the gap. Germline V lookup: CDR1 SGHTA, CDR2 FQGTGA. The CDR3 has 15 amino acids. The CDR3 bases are TGTGCCAGCAGCTTAGACAGGGAGGGCCTCAATGAGCAGTTCTTC. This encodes CASSLDREGLNEQFF.

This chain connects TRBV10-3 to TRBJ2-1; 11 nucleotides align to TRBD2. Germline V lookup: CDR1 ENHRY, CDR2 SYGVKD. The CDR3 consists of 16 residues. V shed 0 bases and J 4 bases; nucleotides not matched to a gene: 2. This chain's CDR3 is CAISESGTSGYNEQFF. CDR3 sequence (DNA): TGTGCCATCAGTGAGTCCGGGACTAGCGGTTACAATGAGCAGTTCTTC.

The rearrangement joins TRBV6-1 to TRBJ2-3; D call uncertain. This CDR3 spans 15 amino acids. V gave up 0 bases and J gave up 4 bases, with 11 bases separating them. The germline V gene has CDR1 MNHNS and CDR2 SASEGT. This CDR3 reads CASSEAWPMADTQYF. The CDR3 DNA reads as TGTGCCAGCAGTGAAGCGTGGCCGATGGCAGATACGCAGTATTTT.

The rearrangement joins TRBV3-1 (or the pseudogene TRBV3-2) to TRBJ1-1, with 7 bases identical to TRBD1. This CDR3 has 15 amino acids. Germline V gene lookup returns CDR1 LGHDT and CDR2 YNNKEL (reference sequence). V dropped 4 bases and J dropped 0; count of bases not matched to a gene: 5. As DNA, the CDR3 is TGTGCCAGCAGCCTGGAGGGACAGCTGAACACTGAAGCTTTCTTT. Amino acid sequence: CASSLEGQLNTEAFF.

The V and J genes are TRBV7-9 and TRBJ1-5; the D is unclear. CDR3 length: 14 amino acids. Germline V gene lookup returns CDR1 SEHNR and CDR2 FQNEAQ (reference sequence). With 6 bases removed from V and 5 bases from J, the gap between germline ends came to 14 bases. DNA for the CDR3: TGTGCCAGCAGTCAAAGTGGGGATTATCAGCCCCAGCATTTT. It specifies CASSQSGDYQPQHF.

DNA for the CDR3: TGTGCCAGCAGCCCACTTAATCAGCCCCAGCATTTT. It encodes CASSPLNQPQHF. The chain joins TRBV5-6 to TRBJ1-5; D ambiguous. V lost 4 bases to trimming and J lost 4 bases, with 6 bases between them. Germline loops: CDR1 SGHDT, CDR2 YYEEEE. The CDR3 sequence is 12 residues long.

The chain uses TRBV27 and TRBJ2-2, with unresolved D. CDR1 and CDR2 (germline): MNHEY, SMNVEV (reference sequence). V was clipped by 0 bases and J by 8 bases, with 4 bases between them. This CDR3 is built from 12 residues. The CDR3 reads CASSLSMGELFF. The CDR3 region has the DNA TGTGCCAGCAGTTTATCGATGGGGGAGCTGTTTTTT.

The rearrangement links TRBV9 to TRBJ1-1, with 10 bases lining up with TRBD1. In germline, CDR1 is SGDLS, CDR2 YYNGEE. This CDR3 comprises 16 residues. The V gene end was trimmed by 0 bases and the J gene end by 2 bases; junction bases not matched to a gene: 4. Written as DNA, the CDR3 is TGTGCCAGCAGCGTAGCGACAGGGGGCGGAAACACTGAAGCTTTCTTT. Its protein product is CASSVATGGGNTEAFF. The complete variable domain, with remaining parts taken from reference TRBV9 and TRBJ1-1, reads DSGVTQTPKHLITATGQRVTLRCSPRSGDLSVYWYQQSLDQGLQFLIQYYNGEERAKGNILERFSAQQFPDLHSELNLSSLELGDSALYFCASSVATGGGNTEAFFGQGTRLTVV.

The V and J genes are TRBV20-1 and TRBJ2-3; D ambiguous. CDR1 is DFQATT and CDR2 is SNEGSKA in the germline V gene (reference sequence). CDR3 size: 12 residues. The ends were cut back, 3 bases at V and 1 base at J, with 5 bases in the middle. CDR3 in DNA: TGCAGTGCTAGTGGCGGCACAGATACGCAGTATTTT. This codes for CSASGGTDTQYF.